A selection of T cell receptor beta chains follows, all from one sample in a study of blood T cell repertoires in COVID-19. Clones were sequenced by immunoSEQ multiplex PCR, and TCRdb holds only the in-frame ones, with some missing. The sample lists about 150,000 clones; 70% to 85% were seen once. The sequencing sample was made of PBMCs or T cells enriched from blood (not recorded which). The receptors were sampled from a woman aged 70-85 years in a cohort exposed to, infected with or recovered from COVID-19 (not recorded which). CDR3s include the opening cysteine and the closing phenylalanine or tryptophan. The order of the fields is D gene, V gene, J gene, clone size, CDR3 protein, CDR3 DNA. The D gene is left open where the match is weak. A row's size may be missing; if present it is once, few, many or a size class.

>TRBD2|TRBV14|TRBJ2-7|.
CASSQGPGGGGEQYF
TGTGCCAGCAGCCAAGGGCCCGGCGGGGGAGGAGAGCAGTACTTC
>TRBD1|TRBV29-1|TRBJ2-7|.
CSVAGGPYEQYF
TGCAGCGTTGCAGGGGGACCCTACGAGCAGTACTTC
>TRBD2|TRBV4-1|TRBJ2-1|.
CASSLNGLAGYNEQFF
TGCGCCAGCAGCTTAAACGGCCTAGCGGGTTACAATGAGCAGTTCTTC
>.|TRBV3-1/TRBV3-2|TRBJ1-1|.
CASSQREGYTEAFF
TGTGCCAGCAGCCAACGGGAGGGCTACACTGAAGCTTTCTTT
>.|TRBV3-1/TRBV3-2|TRBJ1-4|.
CASSQQGSRKLFF
TGTGCCAGCAGCCAACAGGGCTCTCGAAAACTGTTTTTT
>.|TRBV11-2|TRBJ1-1|.
CASSRGGTEAFF
TGTGCCAGCAGTCGGGGTGGCACTGAAGCTTTCTTT
>TRBD1|TRBV5-6|TRBJ2-7|.
CASSWRQGGEQYF
TGTGCCAGCAGCTGGAGACAGGGTGGCGAGCAGTACTTC
>.|TRBV11-2|TRBJ2-5|.
CASSLRAGGETQYF
TGTGCCAGCAGCTTACGAGCGGGCGGAGAGACCCAGTACTTC
>.|TRBV19|TRBJ2-1|.
CASRSDHRGNEQFF
TGTGCCAGTAGATCGGACCACCGGGGAAATGAGCAGTTCTTC
>TRBD1|TRBV28|TRBJ2-3|.
CASSFGGQGADTQYF
TGTGCCAGCAGTTTCGGGGGACAGGGAGCAGATACGCAGTATTTT
>TRBD1|TRBV5-1|TRBJ2-7|.
CASSWGTGSEQYF
TGCGCCAGCAGCTGGGGGACAGGGTCCGAGCAGTACTTC
>.|TRBV10-3|TRBJ1-5|.
CAISVSGRPGHQSQHF
TGTGCCATCAGTGTTTCGGGGAGACCGGGACACCAGTCCCAGCATTTT
>.|TRBV5-4|TRBJ1-2|.
CASSGDRLYGYTF
TGTGCCAGCAGCGGCGACAGACTCTATGGCTACACCTTC
>.|TRBV11-3|TRBJ2-7|few
CASSLGSYEQYF
TGTGCCAGCAGCTTAGGGAGCTACGAGCAGTACTTC
>TRBD2|TRBV5-5|TRBJ2-7|many
CASSGAGVTYEQYF
TGTGCCAGCAGCGGGGCGGGAGTGACCTACGAGCAGTACTTC
>.|TRBV10-3|TRBJ2-2|many
CAIREGAANTGELFF
TGTGCCATCAGAGAGGGAGCCGCGAACACCGGGGAGCTGTTTTTT
>.|TRBV28|TRBJ1-1|.
CASSLRGEAFF
TGTGCCAGCAGTTTACGCGGGGAAGCTTTCTTT
>.|TRBV21-1|TRBJ2-7|.
CASSRGETPYEQYF
TGTGCCAGCAGCAGGGGAGAAACCCCCTACGAGCAGTACTTC
>.|TRBV28|TRBJ2-3|.
CASSLIVSAQYF
TGTGCCAGCAGTTTAATAGTCTCCGCGCAGTATTTT
>TRBD2|TRBV19|TRBJ2-7|.
CASSNPRKGSGRETSYEQYF
TGTGCCAGTAGCAACCCCAGGAAGGGCTCGGGGAGGGAGACATCCTACGAGCAGTACTTC
>.|TRBV7-8|TRBJ2-5|.
CASSLAPPGETQYF
TGTGCCAGCAGCTTAGCACCGCCCGGGGAGACCCAGTACTTC
>TRBD1|TRBV11-3|TRBJ2-1|.
CASSYRGSSYNEQFF
TGTGCCAGCAGCTACAGGGGAAGCTCCTACAATGAGCAGTTCTTC
>.|TRBV2|TRBJ2-5|.
CASGPFQETQYF
TGTGCCAGCGGGCCGTTCCAAGAGACCCAGTACTTC
>TRBD2|TRBV28|TRBJ2-7|.
CASRKAGGAYEQYF
TGTGCCAGCAGAAAAGCGGGGGGGGCCTACGAGCAGTACTTC
>TRBD2|TRBV11-1|TRBJ2-3|few
CASSLASGTDTQYF
TGTGCCAGCAGCTTAGCTAGCGGGACAGATACGCAGTATTTT
>TRBD1|TRBV5-6|TRBJ2-7|.
CASSPWGQSYEQYF
TGTGCCAGCAGCCCGTGGGGACAGTCCTACGAGCAGTACTTC